This T cell receptor beta chain originates from a study of blood T cell repertoires in COVID-19. Germline-derived CDR1 and CDR2 are SGHDN and FVKESK. The CDR3 has 13 residues. V shed 3 bases and J shed 2 bases, with 6 bases lying between them. Original processing notes: Nucleated cell counts were estimated from reference gene primer amplification. Only in-frame clones appear in the TCRdb table, and some are missing; sequencing was by immunoSEQ multiplex PCR. From that table come the V and J calls and clone size; the DNA was used to work out D and trimming. Seen here are a few hundred thousand clones, more than 75% observed once, and the top ten hold more than 7%. Living in 24 US areas, the participants were between about 18 and 100 years of age.

This chain joins TRBV14 and TRBJ2-3; tentative D call: TRBD2 (6 bases). Sequenced material: PBMCs or T cells enriched from blood (not recorded which). The sequence was obtained from a man in his thirties or forties in a cohort exposed to, infected with or recovered from COVID-19 (not recorded which). The CDR3 region is CASSQGLTDTQYF. The CDR3 coding sequence is TGTGCCAGCAGCCAGGGACTCACAGATACGCAGTATTTT.